This entry features one T cell receptor beta chain sequence. CDR1 is SGHTS, CDR2 YDEGEE, per germline. The CDR3 runs to 17 residues. V shed 5 bases and J 5 bases; nucleotides not matched to a gene: 17. Original methodology: Quantification of nucleated cells was approximated via reference gene primer amplification. TCRdb's table, derived via immunoSEQ multiplex PCR, lists solely in-frame clones and lacks some. The DNA gave D and trimming, while V, J and clone size come from that table. The sample holds 65,000 to 70,000 clones; more than 70% are singletons and the top ten take 5.5% to 7%. The sample is drawn from a study of blood T cell repertoires in COVID-19. Turning to the study itself: Collection of acute and convalescent COVID-19 samples took place in the United States, Italy and Spain.

The sequence derives from a woman aged 60-70 years with acute or convalescent COVID-19. The sample comprised peripheral blood. The gene calls are TRBV5-8 and TRBJ1-1; 8 nucleotides agree with TRBD1. The DNA for the CDR3 is TGTGCCAGCAGGGAAAGCCAGGGGGCGGTTTTGAGGACTGAAGCTTTCTTT. This sequence encodes CASRESQGAVLRTEAFF.